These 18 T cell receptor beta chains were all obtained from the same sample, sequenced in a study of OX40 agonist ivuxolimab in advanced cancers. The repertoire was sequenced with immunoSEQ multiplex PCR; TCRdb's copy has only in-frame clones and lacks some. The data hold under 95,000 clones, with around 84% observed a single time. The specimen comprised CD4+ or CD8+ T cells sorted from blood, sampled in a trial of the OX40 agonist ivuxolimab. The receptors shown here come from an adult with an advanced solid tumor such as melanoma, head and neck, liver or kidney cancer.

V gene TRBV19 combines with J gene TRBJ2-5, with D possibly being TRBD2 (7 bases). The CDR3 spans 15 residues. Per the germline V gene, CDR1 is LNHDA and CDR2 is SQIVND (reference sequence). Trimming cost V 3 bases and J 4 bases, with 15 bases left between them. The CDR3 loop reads CASSMAGVGGETQYF. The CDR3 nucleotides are TGTGCCAGTAGTATGGCGGGAGTAGGGGGAGAGACCCAGTACTTC.

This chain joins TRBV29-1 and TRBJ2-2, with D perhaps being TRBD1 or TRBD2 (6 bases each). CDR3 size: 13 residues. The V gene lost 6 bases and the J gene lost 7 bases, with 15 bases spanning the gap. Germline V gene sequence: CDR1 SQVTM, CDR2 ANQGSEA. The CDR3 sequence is CSVEQGGGGELFF. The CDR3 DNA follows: TGCAGCGTGGAACAGGGAGGAGGCGGGGAGCTGTTTTTT.

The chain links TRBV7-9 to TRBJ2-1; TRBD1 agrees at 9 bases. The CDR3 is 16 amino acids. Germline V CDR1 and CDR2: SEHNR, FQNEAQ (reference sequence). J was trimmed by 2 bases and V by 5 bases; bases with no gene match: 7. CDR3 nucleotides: TGTGCCAGCAGCCCCCGGGACAGGGTGCCCTACAATGAGCAGTTCTTC. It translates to CASSPRDRVPYNEQFF.

CDR3 sequence reads: CASNLLGTSGPYEQYF. DNA of the CDR3: TGTGCCAGCAACCTCTTGGGGACTAGCGGGCCTTACGAGCAGTACTTC. The chain is built from TRBV28 and TRBJ2-7; 12 bases are a match to TRBD2. This CDR3 contains 16 residues. J was trimmed by 4 bases and V by 7 bases; bases with no gene match: 11. Germline V gene lookup returns CDR1 MDHEN and CDR2 SYDVKM. The whole variable domain, filled in from reference TRBV28 and TRBJ2-7, reads DVKVTQSSRYLVKRTGEKVFLECVQDMDHENMFWYRQDPGLGLRLIYFSYDVKMKEKGDIPEGYSVSREKKERFSLILESASTNQTSMYLCASNLLGTSGPYEQYFGPGTRLTVT.

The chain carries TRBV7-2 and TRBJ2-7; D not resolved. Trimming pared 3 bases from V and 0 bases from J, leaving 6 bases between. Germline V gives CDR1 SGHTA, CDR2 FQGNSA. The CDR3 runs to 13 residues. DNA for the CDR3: TGTGCCAGCAGCTTGGTGGTCTCCTACGAGCAGTACTTC. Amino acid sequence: CASSLVVSYEQYF.

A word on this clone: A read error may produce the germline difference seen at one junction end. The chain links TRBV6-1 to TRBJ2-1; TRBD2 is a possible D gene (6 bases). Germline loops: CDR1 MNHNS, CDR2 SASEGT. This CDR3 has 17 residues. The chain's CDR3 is CAISGVAAMSSYNEQFF. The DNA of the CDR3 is TGTGCCATCAGTGGTGTAGCGGCAATGAGCTCCTACAATGAGCAGTTCTTC.

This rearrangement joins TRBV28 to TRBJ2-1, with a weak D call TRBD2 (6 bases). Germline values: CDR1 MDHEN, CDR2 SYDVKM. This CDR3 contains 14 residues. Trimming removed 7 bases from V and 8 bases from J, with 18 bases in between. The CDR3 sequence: CASMGRQGNDEQFF. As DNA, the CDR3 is TGTGCCAGCATGGGGAGGCAGGGTAATGATGAGCAGTTCTTC.

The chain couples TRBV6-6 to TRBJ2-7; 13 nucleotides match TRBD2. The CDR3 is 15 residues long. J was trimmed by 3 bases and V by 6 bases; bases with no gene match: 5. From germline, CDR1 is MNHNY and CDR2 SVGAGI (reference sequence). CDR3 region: CASRARTSGSYEQYF. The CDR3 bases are TGTGCCAGCAGGGCCAGGACTAGCGGGAGCTACGAGCAGTACTTC.

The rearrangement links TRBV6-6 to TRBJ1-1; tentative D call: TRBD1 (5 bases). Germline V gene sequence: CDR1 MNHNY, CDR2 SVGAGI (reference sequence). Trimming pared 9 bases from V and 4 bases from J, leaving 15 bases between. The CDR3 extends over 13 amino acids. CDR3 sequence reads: CASWTLRGTEAFF. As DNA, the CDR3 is TGTGCCAGTTGGACACTGAGGGGCACTGAAGCTTTCTTT.

The CDR3 loop is CASSFGRARTQYF. The CDR3 DNA sequence: TGTGCCAGCAGCTTTGGAAGAGCTAGGACCCAGTACTTC. V gene TRBV12-1 combines with J gene TRBJ2-5; TRBD2, the D gene given by the table, was not confirmed from the DNA. TRBV12-1 is noted as a pseudogene. The CDR3 covers 13 residues.

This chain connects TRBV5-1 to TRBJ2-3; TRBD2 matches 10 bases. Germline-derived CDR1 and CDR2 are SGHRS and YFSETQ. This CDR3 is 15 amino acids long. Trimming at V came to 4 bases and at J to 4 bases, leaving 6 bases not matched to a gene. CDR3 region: CASSPTSGNADTQYF. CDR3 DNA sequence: TGCGCCAGCAGCCCCACTAGCGGGAATGCAGATACGCAGTATTTT.

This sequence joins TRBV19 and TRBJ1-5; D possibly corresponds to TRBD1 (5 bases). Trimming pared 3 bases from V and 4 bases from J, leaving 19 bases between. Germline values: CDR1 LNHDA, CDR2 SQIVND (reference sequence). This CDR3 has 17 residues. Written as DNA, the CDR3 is TGTGCCAGTAGTATTCCGGTACCGGGGGGATTTAATCAGCCCCAGCATTTT. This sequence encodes CASSIPVPGGFNQPQHF.

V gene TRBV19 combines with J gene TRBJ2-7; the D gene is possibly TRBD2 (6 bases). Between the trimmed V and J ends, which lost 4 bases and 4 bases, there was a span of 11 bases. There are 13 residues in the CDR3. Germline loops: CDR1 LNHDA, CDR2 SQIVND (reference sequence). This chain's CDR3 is CASSNTGGYEQYF. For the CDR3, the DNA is TGTGCCAGTAGTAACACAGGAGGGTACGAGCAGTACTTC. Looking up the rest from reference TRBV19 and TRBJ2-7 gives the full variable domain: DGGITQSPKYLFRKEGQNVTLSCEQNLNHDAMYWYRQDPGQGLRLIYYSQIVNDFQKGDIAEGYSVSREKKESFPLTVTSAQKNPTAFYLCASSNTGGYEQYFGPGTRLTVT.

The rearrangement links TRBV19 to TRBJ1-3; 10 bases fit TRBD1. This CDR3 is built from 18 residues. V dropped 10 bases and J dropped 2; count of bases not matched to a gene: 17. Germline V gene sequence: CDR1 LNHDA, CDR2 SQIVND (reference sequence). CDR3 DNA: TGTGCCACCCGCACGACAGGGGGCCCCTTCGGGCCTGGAAACACCATATATTTT. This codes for CATRTTGGPFGPGNTIYF.

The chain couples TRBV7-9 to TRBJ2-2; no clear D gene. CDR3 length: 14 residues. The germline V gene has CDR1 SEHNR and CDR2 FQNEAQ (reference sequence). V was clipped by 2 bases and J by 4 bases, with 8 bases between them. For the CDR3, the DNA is TGTGCCAGCAGCTTACAAGGTATCACCGGGGAGCTGTTTTTT. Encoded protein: CASSLQGITGELFF. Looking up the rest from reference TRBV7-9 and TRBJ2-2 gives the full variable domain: DTGVSQNPRHKITKRGQNVTFRCDPISEHNRLYWYRQTLGQGPEFLTYFQNEAQLEKSRLLSDRFSAERPKGSFSTLEIQRTEQGDSAMYLCASSLQGITGELFFGEGSRLTVL.

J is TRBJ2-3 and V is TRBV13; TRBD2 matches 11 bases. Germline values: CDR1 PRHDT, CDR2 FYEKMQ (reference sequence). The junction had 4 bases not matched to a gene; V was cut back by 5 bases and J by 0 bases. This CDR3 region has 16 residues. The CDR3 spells CASSPGTSGSTDTQYF. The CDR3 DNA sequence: TGTGCCAGCAGCCCAGGGACTAGCGGTAGCACAGATACGCAGTATTTT.

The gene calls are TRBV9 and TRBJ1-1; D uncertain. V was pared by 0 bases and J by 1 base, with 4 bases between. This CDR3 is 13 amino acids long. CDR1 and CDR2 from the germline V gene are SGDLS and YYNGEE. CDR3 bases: TGTGCCAGCAGCGTAGCGGAGAACACTGAAGCTTTCTTT. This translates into CASSVAENTEAFF.

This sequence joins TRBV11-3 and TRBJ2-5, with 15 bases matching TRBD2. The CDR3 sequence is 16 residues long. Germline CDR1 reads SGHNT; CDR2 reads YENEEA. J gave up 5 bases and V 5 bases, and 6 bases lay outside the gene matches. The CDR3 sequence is CASSTRTSGRDETQYF. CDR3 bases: TGTGCCAGCAGCACAAGGACTAGCGGGAGGGACGAGACCCAGTACTTC.